This is a list of T cell receptor beta chains from one sample in a study of T cells after yellow fever vaccination. TCRdb independently ran MiXCR on the 5' RACE reads; one entry per CDR3 protein. The data hold approximately 93,000 distinct CDR3 sequences, with 4.5% to 6% observed a single time. Sequenced here: CD8+ T cells sorted from PBMCs, sampled 10 days after the yellow fever booster vaccination. These receptors were collected from a man aged 18 to 29 who received the YFV17D yellow fever vaccine. The CDR3 runs from the conserved cysteine through the conserved F or W. A D gene is named only where the DNA matches it firmly. Clone size is shown for a subset of rows, as once, few, many or a class of expanded clone.

>TRBD1|-|TRBJ2-6|TRBV7-2
TGTGCCAGCGCTTTGGGGGACAGGGGCCTCTCTGGGGCCAACGTCCTGACTTTC
CASALGDRGLSGANVLTF
>-|-|TRBJ1-1|TRBV20-1
TGCAGTGCACTGGGGGTGAACACTGAAGCTTTCTTT
CSALGVNTEAFF
>TRBD1|few|TRBJ2-1|TRBV6-6
TGTGCCAGCAGCGGGGACAGGGGGAATGAGCAGTTCTTC
CASSGDRGNEQFF
>-|-|TRBJ2-2|TRBV29-1
TGCAGCGTTGAAGAGTCTAGTGTAACCGGGGAGCTGTTTTTT
CSVEESSVTGELFF
>-|many|TRBJ1-1|TRBV7-9
TGTGCCAGCAGCGGACCCAAGAACACTGAAGCTTTCTTT
CASSGPKNTEAFF
>-|-|TRBJ1-1|TRBV7-9
TGTGCCAGCAGCCCACCGACTCGACAGTTACACACTGAAGCTTTCTTT
CASSPPTRQLHTEAFF
>-|-|TRBJ2-1|TRBV20-1
TGCAGTGCTAGAGACCAGCCCGGGCCTGAGCAGTTCTTC
CSARDQPGPEQFF
>-|few|TRBJ1-2|TRBV4-1
TGCGCCAGCAGCCAAAGCCGGGGCAGCGCCTATGGCTACACCTTC
CASSQSRGSAYGYTF
>TRBD1|few|TRBJ2-5|TRBV19
TGTGCCAGTAAGGACAGGGTGGAGACCCAGTACTTC
CASKDRVETQYF
>-|-|TRBJ1-6|TRBV7-9
TGTGCCAGCAGCTCCCGGGGACAAACCAATAATTCACCCCTCCACTTT
CASSSRGQTNNSPLHF
>TRBD2|many|TRBJ2-1|TRBV4-1
TGCGCCAGCAGGGAGCGGGGGGAGGCTGGTGAGCAGTTCTTC
CASRERGEAGEQFF
>TRBD1|-|TRBJ2-5|TRBV13
TGTGCCAGCAGCTTAGGCCAGGGGGACCAAGAGACCCAGTACTTC
CASSLGQGDQETQYF
>-|-|TRBJ2-5|TRBV6-1
TGTGCCAGCAGTGGCCTGTCGTTGGGGGTCGGAGAGACCCAGTACTTC
CASSGLSLGVGETQYF